This is a list of T cell receptor beta chains from one sample in a study of cytomegalovirus exposure and HLA in healthy donors. Data came from immunoSEQ multiplex PCR; TCRdb stores just in-frame clones and leaves some out. The sample yields roughly 220,000 clones, about four fifths seen once. Sequencing was carried out using PBMCs. The receptors stem from a man younger than 40 in good health and CMV-seronegative. Each CDR3 is given with its conserved first and last residue. Each record gives: clone size, V gene, D gene, J gene, CDR3 DNA, CDR3 protein. A D gene is named only where the DNA matches it firmly. Not all rows give a size; the values are once, few, many and, for expanded clones, a class.

abundance: NA; v_gene: TRBV29-1; d_gene: NA; j_gene: TRBJ2-1; CDR3nt: TGCAGCGTTGCGGACCAAGGGGTAACCTACAATGAGCAGTTCTTC; CDR3aa: CSVADQGVTYNEQFF
abundance: once; v_gene: TRBV9; d_gene: TRBD1; j_gene: TRBJ1-1; CDR3nt: TGTGCCAGCAGCGAACAGGGGACTGAAGCTTTCTTT; CDR3aa: CASSEQGTEAFF
abundance: few; v_gene: TRBV4-3; d_gene: NA; j_gene: TRBJ1-4; CDR3nt: TGCGCCAGCAGCCAGGGACTGAATGAAAAACTGTTTTTT; CDR3aa: CASSQGLNEKLFF
abundance: NA; v_gene: TRBV19; d_gene: NA; j_gene: TRBJ1-1; CDR3nt: TGTGCCAGTAGTATCAGGCACAACACTGAAGCTTTCTTT; CDR3aa: CASSIRHNTEAFF
abundance: NA; v_gene: TRBV15; d_gene: TRBD2; j_gene: TRBJ2-1; CDR3nt: TGTGCCACCAGCAGTCAAACCCCGCAGCGGGGGGTCTACAATGAGCAGTTCTTC; CDR3aa: CATSSQTPQRGVYNEQFF
abundance: NA; v_gene: TRBV20-1; d_gene: TRBD1; j_gene: TRBJ1-5; CDR3nt: TGCAGTGCTCGGGCGGACAGGAGGAAGCATTTT; CDR3aa: CSARADRRKHF
abundance: few; v_gene: TRBV9; d_gene: TRBD1; j_gene: TRBJ2-3; CDR3nt: TGTGCCAGCAGCGCCCGGGACAGATACACAGATACGCAGTATTTT; CDR3aa: CASSARDRYTDTQYF
abundance: NA; v_gene: TRBV4-2; d_gene: TRBD1; j_gene: TRBJ2-7; CDR3nt: TGTGCCAGCAGCCGCGGTACCGGGACAGGGGGCTACGAGCAGTACTTC; CDR3aa: CASSRGTGTGGYEQYF
abundance: NA; v_gene: TRBV7-9; d_gene: NA; j_gene: TRBJ2-1; CDR3nt: TGTGCCAGCAGCCTAAGGGGGATCTCCTACAATGAGCAGTTCTTC; CDR3aa: CASSLRGISYNEQFF
abundance: NA; v_gene: TRBV21-1; d_gene: NA; j_gene: TRBJ1-1; CDR3nt: TGTGCCAGCAGCAAAAAGTGGGTTGCGGTGAACACTGAAGCTTTCTTT; CDR3aa: CASSKKWVAVNTEAFF
abundance: NA; v_gene: TRBV6-1; d_gene: NA; j_gene: TRBJ1-1; CDR3nt: TGTGCCAGCAGTGAACTTGGGGGGGCTTCAGGCACTGAAGCTTTCTTT; CDR3aa: CASSELGGASGTEAFF
abundance: NA; v_gene: TRBV18; d_gene: NA; j_gene: TRBJ2-7; CDR3nt: TGTGCCAGCTCAAGGGACACCCCCGAGCAGTACTTC; CDR3aa: CASSRDTPEQYF
abundance: NA; v_gene: TRBV11-1; d_gene: TRBD1; j_gene: TRBJ2-7; CDR3nt: TGTGCCAGCAGCCCTTGGGACAGCTCCTACGAGCAGTACTTC; CDR3aa: CASSPWDSSYEQYF
abundance: NA; v_gene: TRBV6-5; d_gene: NA; j_gene: TRBJ2-6; CDR3nt: TGTGCCAGCAGTTACCTAGGGGGTCCTGGGGCCAACGTCCTGACTTTC; CDR3aa: CASSYLGGPGANVLTF
abundance: NA; v_gene: TRBV6-6; d_gene: NA; j_gene: TRBJ1-1; CDR3nt: TGTGCCAGCCACGGGGCGGGGTACACTGAAGCTTTCTTT; CDR3aa: CASHGAGYTEAFF
abundance: NA; v_gene: TRBV5-3; d_gene: NA; j_gene: TRBJ2-4; CDR3nt: TGTGCCAGAAGCCCGGGGCGGGGCAAGGCCAAAAACATTCAGTACTTC; CDR3aa: CARSPGRGKAKNIQYF
abundance: NA; v_gene: TRBV27; d_gene: TRBD2; j_gene: TRBJ2-3; CDR3nt: TGTGCCAGCAGTTCTAGCGGGGGGGGAGATACGCAGTATTTT; CDR3aa: CASSSSGGGDTQYF
abundance: NA; v_gene: TRBV9; d_gene: TRBD1; j_gene: TRBJ1-6; CDR3nt: TGTGCCAGCAGCCCCCGGGACAGTCCTACTTCACCCCTCCACTTT; CDR3aa: CASSPRDSPTSPLHF
abundance: once; v_gene: TRBV28; d_gene: NA; j_gene: TRBJ1-2; CDR3nt: TGTGCCAGCAGTTTAAGGGGAGGCGGCTACACCTTC; CDR3aa: CASSLRGGGYTF
abundance: NA; v_gene: TRBV7-9; d_gene: TRBD2; j_gene: TRBJ2-3; CDR3nt: TGTTCCAGCAACAGACTAGCGGGGGGGCCCACAGATACGCAGTATTTT; CDR3aa: CSSNRLAGGPTDTQYF
abundance: NA; v_gene: TRBV9; d_gene: TRBD2; j_gene: TRBJ2-7; CDR3nt: TGTGCCAGCAGCGTAGGCGGGGGGGCCCCCTACGAGCAGTACTTC; CDR3aa: CASSVGGGAPYEQYF
abundance: NA; v_gene: TRBV18; d_gene: TRBD2; j_gene: TRBJ2-6; CDR3nt: TGTGCCAGCTCACCTTCGGGACTAGCGGGGGGCAGGCCCTCTGGGGCCAGCGTCCTGACTTTC; CDR3aa: CASSPSGLAGGRPSGASVLTF